The clone carrying this TCR beta chain was seen just once. Only in-frame clones appear in the TCRdb table, and some are missing; sequencing was by immunoSEQ multiplex PCR. There are 80,000 to 100,000 clones in the sample; approximately 94% occur only once, and roughly 13% lies in the top ten. This sample is part of a study of T cell responses to AZD1222 COVID-19 vaccine. Study at large: Analyses pooled second doses at about 4 or about 12 weeks.

V was shortened by 6 bases and J by 2 bases, with 14 bases between the two germline ends. The CDR3 runs 14 residues. The germline V gene encodes CDR1 KGHSH and CDR2 LQKENI. The specimen comprised peripheral blood, sampled on day 0 of AZD1222 vaccination. The receptor's source is an adult in good health. The chain has TRBV18 and TRBJ2-7, with D maybe TRBD1 (7 bases). CDR3: CASSIRGTAYEQYF. The CDR3 DNA is TGTGCCAGCTCGATCCGCGGGACAGCCTACGAGCAGTACTTC.